At least ten counts were recorded for the clone carrying this TCR beta chain. Its specificity is not known. With a J-beta primer mix and a sample-barcoded 5' primer, a second PCR ran about 7 to 11 cycles. Each CDR3 protein is one row after TCRdb ran MiXCR on the 5' RACE reads. The profile shows 600,000 to 800,000 distinct CDR3 sequences, approximately 21% of them singletons. The sample is drawn from a study of blood T cells in healthy people across ages. Study-level results: Older individuals had lower TCR beta diversity per million T cells (the decline was roughly linear).

The CDR3 runs 17 residues. V shed 3 bases and J shed 0 bases, with 18 bases lying between them. In germline, CDR1 is KGHSH, CDR2 LQKENI. The sample taken for sequencing was blood. The receptor was derived from a man between 65 and 80 years old in good health. This chain joins TRBV18 and TRBJ2-7; either TRBD1 or TRBD2 may fit D (5 bases each). The CDR3 nucleotides are TGTGCCAGCTCACCCTATTTACGGGGCGATACCTCCTACGAGCAGTACTTC. This encodes CASSPYLRGDTSYEQYF. The whole variable domain, remainder taken from reference TRBV18 and TRBJ2-7, is NAGVMQNPRHLVRRRGQEARLRCSPMKGHSHVYWYRQLPEEGLKFMVYLQKENIIDESGMPKERFSAEFPKEGPSILRIQQVVRGDSAAYFCASSPYLRGDTSYEQYFGPGTRLTVT.